This T cell receptor beta chain was documented in a study of blood T cell repertoires in COVID-19. Looking at the study overall: Samples of COVID-19 (acute and convalescent) were obtained from the United States, Italy and Spain.

Here immunoSEQ multiplex PCR was the method, and the copy in TCRdb shows in-frame clones only, minus some. The sample holds 150,000 to 200,000 clones, 88% seen once. In regard to this clone: Within the sample, other DNA sequences also encode this same CDR3.

The sequenced sample was peripheral blood. The origin of this receptor is a human donor in a cohort sampled during active COVID-19.

The CDR3 bases are TGCGCCAGCAGCCAGACCGGGTTGAACACTGAAGCTTTCTTT. Translation gives CASSQTGLNTEAFF. This sequence joins TRBV4-3 and TRBJ1-1, with D unclear. This CDR3 is 14 amino acids long. Per germline, CDR1 LGHNA and CDR2 YSLEER. Between the trimmed V and J ends, which lost 3 bases and 0 bases, there was a span of 8 bases.